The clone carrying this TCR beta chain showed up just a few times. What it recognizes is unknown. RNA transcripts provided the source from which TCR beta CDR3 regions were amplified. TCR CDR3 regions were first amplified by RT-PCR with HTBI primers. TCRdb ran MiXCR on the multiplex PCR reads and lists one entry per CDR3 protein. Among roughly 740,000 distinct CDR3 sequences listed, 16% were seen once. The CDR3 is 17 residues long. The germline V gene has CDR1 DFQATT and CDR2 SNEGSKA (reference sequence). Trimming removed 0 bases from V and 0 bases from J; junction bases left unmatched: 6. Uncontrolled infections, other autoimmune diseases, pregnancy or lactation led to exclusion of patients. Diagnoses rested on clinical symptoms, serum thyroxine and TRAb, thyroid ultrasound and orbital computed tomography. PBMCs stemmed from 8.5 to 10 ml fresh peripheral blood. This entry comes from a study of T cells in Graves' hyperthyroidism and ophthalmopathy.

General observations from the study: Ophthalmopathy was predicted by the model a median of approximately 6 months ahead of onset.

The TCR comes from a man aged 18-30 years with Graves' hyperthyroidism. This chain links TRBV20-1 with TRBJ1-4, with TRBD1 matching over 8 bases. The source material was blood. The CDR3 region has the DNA TGCAGTGCTAGAGATCTGGGACAGGCAACAACTAATGAAAAACTGTTTTTT. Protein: CSARDLGQATTNEKLFF.